This T cell receptor (beta chain) stems from a study of blood T cell repertoires in COVID-19. Study-wide context: Some COVID-19 samples were acute and others convalescent; all came from the United States, Italy and Spain. T cells, B-cell-depleted T cells, or PBMCs supplied cDNA or gDNA.

The table came from immunoSEQ multiplex PCR; TCRdb's copy has only in-frame clones and leaves some out. There are about 87,000 clones in the sample; around 87% occur only once, and approximately 7% lies in the top ten. The CDR3 covers 15 residues. Germline loops: CDR1 KGHDR, CDR2 SFDVKD. V shed 8 bases, J shed 0 bases, and the junction held 2 bases outside the gene matches. Sequenced: peripheral blood. The chain employs TRBV24-1 and TRBJ2-3, with TRBD2 identical over 12 bases. This TCR was sampled from a human donor with acute or convalescent COVID-19. The donor label of this sample is uncertain. The CDR3 protein is CATKGLAGSTDTQYF. CDR3 DNA sequence: TGTGCCACCAAAGGACTAGCGGGGAGCACAGATACGCAGTATTTT.